This T cell receptor (beta chain) is from a study of shared clonotypes between healthy human individuals. Regarding this clone: Its antigen is not known.

Findings and caveats of the study: Sharing across four donors was highest in naive CD4 (around 5%) and lowest in memory CD8 (around 0.4%).

The assay was immunoSEQ multiplex PCR, and TCRdb's table has in-frame clones only and misses some. This sample yields over a million clones, of which under 99% are seen a single time; roughly 0.4% belongs to the top ten. This clonotype was sampled from a young man in good health. Material for sequencing was naive CD4+ T cells sorted from blood. Sample subset: CD45RA+ positively selected.

This CDR3 reads CASSLMGQHSGANVLTF. The CDR3 coding sequence is TGTGCCAGCTCCCTCATGGGACAACACTCTGGGGCCAACGTCCTGACTTTC. The chain couples TRBV18 to TRBJ2-6, with TRBD1 as a possible D gene (6 bases). V shed 6 bases and J shed 0 bases, with 15 bases lying between them. This CDR3 is 17 amino acids long. Germline assignment: CDR1 KGHSH and CDR2 LQKENI.